This TCR beta chain was captured by sequencing in a study of T cell responses to AZD1222 COVID-19 vaccine. This table comes from immunoSEQ multiplex PCR, and its TCRdb copy is limited to in-frame clones, with some not included. The profile shows fewer than 130,000 clones, roughly 90% of them singletons. This CDR3 spans 16 amino acids. Trimming removed 6 bases at V and 5 bases at J, with 17 bases between. CDR1 and CDR2 from the germline V gene are MNHEY and SVGEGT. This material consisted of peripheral blood, taken on day 0 of AZD1222 vaccination. This clonotype was obtained from an adult in good health. The chain employs TRBV6-2 or TRBV6-3 and TRBJ1-6; D remains unclear. The CDR3 DNA follows: TGTGCCAGCAGCCCCGACGGACGATACCATAATTCACCCCTCCACTTT. Its protein product is CASSPDGRYHNSPLHF.